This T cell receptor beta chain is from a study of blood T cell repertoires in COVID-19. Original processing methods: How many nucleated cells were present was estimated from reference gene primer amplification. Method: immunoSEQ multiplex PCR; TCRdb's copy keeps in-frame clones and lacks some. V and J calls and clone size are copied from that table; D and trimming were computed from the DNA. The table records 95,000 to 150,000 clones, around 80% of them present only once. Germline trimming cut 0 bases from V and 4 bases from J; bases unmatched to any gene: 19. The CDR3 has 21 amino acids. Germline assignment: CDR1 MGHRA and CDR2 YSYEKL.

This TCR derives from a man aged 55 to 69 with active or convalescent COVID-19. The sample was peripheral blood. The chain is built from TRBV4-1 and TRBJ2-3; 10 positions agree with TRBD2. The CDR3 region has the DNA TGCGCCAGCAGCCAAGATCTCGCCGTCAGCGGGAGGGCCGGTAGCGCAGATACGCAGTATTTT. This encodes CASSQDLAVSGRAGSADTQYF.